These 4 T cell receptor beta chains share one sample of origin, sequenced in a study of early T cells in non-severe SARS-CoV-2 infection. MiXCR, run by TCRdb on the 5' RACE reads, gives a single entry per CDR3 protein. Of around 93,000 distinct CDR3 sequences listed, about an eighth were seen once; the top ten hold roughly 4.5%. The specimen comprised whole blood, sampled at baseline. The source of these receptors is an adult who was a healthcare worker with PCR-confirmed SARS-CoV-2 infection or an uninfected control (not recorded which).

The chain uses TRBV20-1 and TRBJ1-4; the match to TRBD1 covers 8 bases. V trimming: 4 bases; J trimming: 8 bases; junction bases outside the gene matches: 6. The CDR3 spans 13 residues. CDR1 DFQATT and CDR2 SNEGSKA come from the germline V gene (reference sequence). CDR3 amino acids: CSAKQGGREKLFF. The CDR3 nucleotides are TGCAGTGCTAAACAGGGGGGGAGAGAAAAACTGTTTTTT.

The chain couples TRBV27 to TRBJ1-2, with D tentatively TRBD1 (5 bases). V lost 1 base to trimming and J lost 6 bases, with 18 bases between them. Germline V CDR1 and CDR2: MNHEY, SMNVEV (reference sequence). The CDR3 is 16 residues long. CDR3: CASSLYPPQGNHGYTF. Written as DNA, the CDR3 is TGTGCCAGCAGTTTATACCCCCCCCAGGGAAACCATGGCTACACCTTC.

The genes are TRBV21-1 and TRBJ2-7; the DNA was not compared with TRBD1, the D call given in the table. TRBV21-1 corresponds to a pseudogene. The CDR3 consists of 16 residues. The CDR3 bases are TGTGCCAGCAGCAAATCGCGAAGGGACAGTCCCTACGAGCAGTACTTC. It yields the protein CASSKSRRDSPYEQYF.

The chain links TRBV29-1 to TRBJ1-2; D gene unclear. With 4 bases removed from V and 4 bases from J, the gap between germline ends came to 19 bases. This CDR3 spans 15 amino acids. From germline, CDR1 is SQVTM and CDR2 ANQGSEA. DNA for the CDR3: TGCAGCGTTGCACACGTGAGCATCGGGAGCTATGGCTACACCTTC. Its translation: CSVAHVSIGSYGYTF.